The T cell receptor beta chain under discussion was sequenced for a study of T cell repertoires in cytomegalovirus infection. Study-wide context: Indications of both CMV infection and matching HLA type were provided by public TCR beta signatures. Study-level points and caveats: Predominance within the ex vivo response was attributable to HLA-C-restricted CMV-specific TCR beta clonotypes. Summed frequency of shared TCR beta families picked out CMV carriers who also had the relevant HLA.

A single record per CDR3 protein comes from TCRdb applying MiXCR to the reads. The data contain around 740,000 distinct CDR3 sequences, 35% to 45% of them singletons. Note on this clonotype: Its antigen is not known.

Sample: PBMCs. The receptor was derived from a human donor in good health (CMV status not recorded). Some clones in this sample may be carry-over from other donors' samples.

Here the CDR3 DNA reads TGTGCCAGCACCGACGGGGGGGCAGGGTATTATGGCTACACCTTC. As protein: CASTDGGAGYYGYTF. This rearrangement joins TRBV6-5 to TRBJ1-2, with D maybe TRBD1 (6 bases). The V end lost 7 bases, the J end lost 5 bases, and 20 bases lay between the germline ends. The CDR3 spans 15 residues. The germline V gene encodes CDR1 MNHEY and CDR2 SVGAGI.